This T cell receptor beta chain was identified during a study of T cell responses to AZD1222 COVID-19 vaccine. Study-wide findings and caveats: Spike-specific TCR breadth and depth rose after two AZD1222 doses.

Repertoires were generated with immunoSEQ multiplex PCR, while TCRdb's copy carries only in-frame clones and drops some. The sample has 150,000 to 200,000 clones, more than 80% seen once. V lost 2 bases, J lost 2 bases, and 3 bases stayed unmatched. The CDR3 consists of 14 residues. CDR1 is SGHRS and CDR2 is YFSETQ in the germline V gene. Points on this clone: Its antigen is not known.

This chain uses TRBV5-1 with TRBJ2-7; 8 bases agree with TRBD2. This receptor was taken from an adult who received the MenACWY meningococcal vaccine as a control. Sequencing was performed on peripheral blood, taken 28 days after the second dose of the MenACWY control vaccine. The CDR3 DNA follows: TGCGCCAGCAGCTTAGCGGGAGACGCCTACGAGCAGTACTTC. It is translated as CASSLAGDAYEQYF. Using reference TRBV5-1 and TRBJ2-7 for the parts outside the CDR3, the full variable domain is KAGVTQTPRYLIKTRGQQVTLSCSPISGHRSVSWYQQTPGQGLQFLFEYFSETQRNKGNFPGRFSGRQFSNSRSEMNVSTLELGDSALYLCASSLAGDAYEQYFGPGTRLTVT.